The subject of this entry is one TCR beta chain. These data come from a study of blood T cell repertoires in COVID-19. About the research overall: The analysed material was cDNA or gDNA that came from T cells, B-cell-depleted T cells, or PBMCs.

Donors were grouped by their self-reported clinical history. Recovered participants had two consecutive negative NP/OP PCR tests, healthcare professional clearance, or symptom resolution. Trimming left V 5 bases short and J 2 bases short, with 3 bases between. Per germline, CDR1 SGHNT and CDR2 YENEEA. This CDR3 comprises 12 residues. Authors' analysis steps: By means of reference gene primer amplification, nucleated cell counts were estimated. Profiled with immunoSEQ multiplex PCR; TCRdb holds only in-frame clones, not every one. That table supplies the V and J calls and clone size; D and trimming were determined from the DNA. The profile shows about 140,000 clones, nearly 80% of them singletons.

Sequences were obtained from PBMCs or T cells enriched from blood (not recorded which). The TCR sequence derives from a woman between 45 and 65 years old who had recovered from COVID-19. The chain recombines TRBV11-3 with TRBJ2-2; D gene ambiguous. The CDR3, as DNA: TGTGCCAGCAGCATAAACACCGGGGAGCTGTTTTTT. Protein sequence: CASSINTGELFF. The full variable domain, rest sourced from reference TRBV11-3 and TRBJ2-2, is EAGVVQSPRYKIIEKKQPVAFWCNPISGHNTLYWYLQNLGQGPELLIRYENEEAVDDSQLPKDRFSAERLKGVDSTLKIQPAELGDSAVYLCASSINTGELFFGEGSRLTVL.